This TCR beta chain is drawn from a study of T cell responses to AZD1222 COVID-19 vaccine. Study-wide points: Seropositive status at baseline applied to only 5 or 6 AZD1222 recipients. Spike-specific TCR breadth rose after two AZD1222 doses, and depth rose as well. With dominance at 160-218 and 743-854, vaccine-associated CD4 TCRs spanned spike.

With regard to this clone: Its specificity is not known.

Germline V lookup: CDR1 GTSNPN, CDR2 SVGIG (reference sequence). There are 16 residues in the CDR3. Trimming removed 0 bases from V and 4 bases from J, with 15 bases in between. This table comes from immunoSEQ multiplex PCR, and its TCRdb copy is limited to in-frame clones, with some not included. The sample lists 150,000 to 200,000 clones; more than 70% were seen once. The gene calls are TRBV30 and TRBJ2-2; D not resolved. This clonotype was sampled from an adult in good health. Sample: peripheral blood, taken on day 0 of AZD1222 vaccination. The CDR3 spells CAWSVHGSYLTGELFF. The CDR3 nucleotides read TGTGCCTGGAGTGTACACGGTTCCTACCTCACCGGGGAGCTGTTTTTT.